The entry below describes one TCR beta chain. The antigen it recognizes is unknown. The record has no base qualities; no much larger clone is one base away. The data were taken from a study of T cell responses to AZD1222 COVID-19 vaccine listed by TCRdb under 2021. General notes on the study: TCR sequencing covered roughly 230 trial participants: 200 to 220 given two doses of AZD1222 and approximately 26 given two doses of MenACWY control vaccine. Trial participants were enrolled by age into 18-55, 56-69 and 70-plus year subgroups, with about 150, 28 and 57 TCR-sequenced participants respectively. General findings and caveats noted by the study authors: Because no day 14 peak-response samples were available, repertoires were characterized only after the peak T cell response. Participants were mostly white British and included more females than males, and it was suggested by the authors that clonal diversity may have been underestimated. Vaccine-associated CD4 TCRs spanned the whole spike protein, with dominant responses in regions 160-218 and 743-854. Conclusions about previously exposed vaccinees are limited, since just five or six AZD1222 recipients were seropositive for SARS-CoV-2 at baseline. The 56-69-year group was small, and its depth increase did not reach significance, likely because of low power. Reportedly, almost half of the unique spike-specific TCRs recognized epitopes lying outside the regions that are mutated in the B.1.351 and B.1.1.7 variants. A significant rise in spike-specific TCR breadth and depth was observed after two AZD1222 doses relative to day 0 and relative to MenACWY recipients.

The time point label of this sample denotes: about 28 days (+/-7) after the second vaccine dose. AZD1222 recipients given second doses at about 4 weeks or at about 12 weeks were pooled, since spike-specific TCR depth and breadth were not found to differ between the two schedules. Samples from vaccinated people were obtained from the UK trials COV001 and COV002, which included a single-blind randomized controlled phase 2/3 trial of AZD1222 (ChAdOx1 nCoV-19) in healthy adults. Trial participant PBMC samples were collected at day 0 and day 28 after the second dose for TCRbeta chain sequencing. The CDR3 regions of human TCRbeta chains were analyzed by immunosequencing. Per the source publication's procedure: TCRs in the repertoires were compared against a reference library of SARS-CoV-2-specific TCRs that had been generated with the MIRA antigen-specificity platform. Breadth was defined as the fraction of unique TCRs that were SARS-CoV-2-associated. Depth was defined as the fraction of total T cells that were SARS-CoV-2-associated. Each spike-specific TCR was assigned to its reactive spike region and to a CD4 or CD8 class using the MIRA data. Log10-transformed breadth and depth values were compared by one-way ANOVA with Sidak's multiple comparisons tests. In its TCRdb copy, this immuneACCESS table keeps in-frame sequences only and misses some clones. Where compared with another copy, unresolved V genes explain less than half of these, and the others have no known cause. That table supplies the V and J calls and clone size; D and trimming were determined from the DNA. This sample gives 35,000 to 50,000 clones in total; about nine tenths of them show up just once. The top ten clonotypes cover 20% to 25% of the sample.

The starting material was peripheral blood, obtained 28 days after the second AZD1222 dose. The receptor's source is an adult who received the AZD1222 COVID-19 vaccine.

The CDR3 corresponds to CASSQVTGLRSPLHF. The DNA reads TGTGCCAGCAGCCAAGTCACGGGGCTCCGCTCACCCCTCCACTTT. The rearrangement combines TRBV3-1 (or the pseudogene TRBV3-2) with TRBJ1-6; TRBD1 might be the D gene, on 5 matching bases. V is clipped by 1 base and J by 10 bases, and the sequence between their germline boundaries is 14 bases long. CDR1 LGHDT and CDR2 YNNKEL are derived from the germline V gene (reference sequence). The CDR3 runs 15 residues from the cysteine to the phenylalanine. Solely the CDR3 DNA is kept, with 45 bases framed from the first base.